Listed here is a single T cell receptor (beta chain). The antigen remains unidentified. Method: immunoSEQ multiplex PCR; TCRdb's copy keeps in-frame clones and lacks some. The table lists 130,000 to 150,000 clones, 90% of them singletons, with around 3.5% in the top ten. This sample was taken from a study of T cell responses to AZD1222 COVID-19 vaccine. Across the whole study: Second-dose schedules of about 4 or about 12 weeks were combined.

The CDR3 length is 14 residues. Germline CDR1 and CDR2: GTSNPN and SVGIG (reference sequence). V lost 3 bases, J lost 14 bases, and 18 bases stayed unmatched. General study results and limits: Just a handful of people given AZD1222 tested seropositive at baseline. Among spike-specific TCRs, nearly half reportedly target unmutated variant regions.

The sample here was peripheral blood, taken on day 0 of AZD1222 vaccination. The genes are TRBV30 and TRBJ1-2, with 7 bases matching TRBD1. The source is an adult in good health. CDR3 residues: CAWRAGGPQGGCTF. DNA for the CDR3: TGTGCCTGGAGGGCAGGAGGGCCGCAGGGGGGTTGTACCTTC.